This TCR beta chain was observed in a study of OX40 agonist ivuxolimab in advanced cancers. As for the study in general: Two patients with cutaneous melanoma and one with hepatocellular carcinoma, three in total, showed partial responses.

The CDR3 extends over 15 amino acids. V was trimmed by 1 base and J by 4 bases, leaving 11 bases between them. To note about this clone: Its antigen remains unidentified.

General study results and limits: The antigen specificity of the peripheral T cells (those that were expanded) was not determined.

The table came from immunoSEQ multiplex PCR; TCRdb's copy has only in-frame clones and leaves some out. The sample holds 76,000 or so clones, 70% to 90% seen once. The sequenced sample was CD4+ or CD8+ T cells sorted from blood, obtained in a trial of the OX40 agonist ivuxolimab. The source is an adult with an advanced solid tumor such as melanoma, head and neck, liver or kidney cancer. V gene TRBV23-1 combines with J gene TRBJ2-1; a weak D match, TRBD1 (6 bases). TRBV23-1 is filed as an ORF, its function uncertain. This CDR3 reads CASSQLLGQYNEQFF. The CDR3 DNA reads TGCGCCAGCAGTCAATTGTTAGGACAGTACAATGAGCAGTTCTTC.